The sequence of this T cell receptor beta chain was determined in a study of T cells in Graves' hyperthyroidism and ophthalmopathy. TCR beta CDR3 regions were amplified from RNA transcripts. The study used the HTBI primer set for a first-round RT-PCR of the TCR CDR3. TCRdb itself ran the multiplex PCR reads through MiXCR, one entry per CDR3 protein. The sample contains hundreds of thousands of distinct CDR3 sequences, 15% to 17% of which appear only once. This clonotype was seen at least ten times. Germline loops: CDR1 MGHRA, CDR2 YSYEKL. This CDR3 has 17 amino acids. V lost 2 bases to trimming and J lost 0 bases, with 11 bases between them.

Sequenced: blood. This sequence joins TRBV4-1 and TRBJ2-6; D ambiguous. This TCR came from a woman aged 18-29 years with Graves' hyperthyroidism. CDR3 coding DNA: TGCGCCAGCAGCCAATCTGCAGATAGCTCTGGGGCCAACGTCCTGACTTTC. It specifies CASSQSADSSGANVLTF.